This passage covers 18 T cell receptor beta chains from one sample sequenced in a study of CD8 T cells in Susac syndrome. When the RNA was reverse transcribed, random hexamers were used with an input of roughly 0.5 to 1 ug. TCRdb processed the immunoSEQ multiplex PCR reads anew with MiXCR; each CDR3 protein has one entry. The repertoire holds about 120,000 distinct CDR3 sequences, with under 95% as singletons. Material for sequencing was CD8+ T cells from PBMCs. The source is a human donor in good health.

The V gene is TRBV18, the J gene TRBJ1-1; possibly TRBD1 for D (6 bases). The V end was cut by 3 bases, the J end by 8 bases, with 16 bases between. The CDR3 runs 14 residues. CDR1 KGHSH and CDR2 LQKENI come from the germline V gene. The CDR3 spells CASSPGRGLMEAFF. The CDR3 DNA reads TGTGCCAGCTCACCGGGCCGGGGGCTGATGGAAGCTTTCTTT.

The rearrangement links TRBV5-6 to TRBJ2-7; D gene uncertain. The CDR3 covers 12 residues. V was trimmed by 3 bases and J by 5 bases, leaving 9 bases between them. The germline CDR1 and CDR2 sequences are SGHDT and YYEEEE. The CDR3 is CASSSGWDEQYF. The CDR3 nucleotides are TGTGCCAGCAGCTCGGGTTGGGACGAGCAGTACTTC.

The rearrangement uses TRBV7-6 and TRBJ2-3; perhaps D is TRBD1 or TRBD2 (6 bases each). CDR1 is SGHVS, CDR2 FNYEAQ, per germline. V lost 5 bases and J lost 4, with 13 bases in between. This CDR3 is built from 14 residues. In nucleotides, the CDR3 is TGTGCCAGCAGCGCTGGGGGGCCGTCAGATACGCAGTATTTT. Residues: CASSAGGPSDTQYF.

The CDR3 DNA follows: TGTGCCAGCAGCGTAGCAGGCGGATTTAGCTCTGGGGCCAACGTCCTGACTTTC. Its protein product is CASSVAGGFSSGANVLTF. This chain uses TRBV9 with TRBJ2-6; D not resolved. V gave up 0 bases and J gave up 0 bases, with 13 bases separating them. This CDR3 has 18 amino acids. CDR1 SGDLS and CDR2 YYNGEE come from the germline V gene.

The rearrangement uses TRBV5-1 and TRBJ2-7; D remains unclear. Germline CDR1 and CDR2: SGHRS and YFSETQ. The CDR3 covers 14 residues. Trimming left V 0 bases short and J 5 bases short, with 12 bases between. Here the CDR3 DNA reads TGCGCCAGCAGCTTGGAACTGGGATCGGACGAGCAGTACTTC. It translates to CASSLELGSDEQYF.

The chain joins TRBV29-1 to TRBJ1-2, with a weak D call TRBD1 (5 bases). Germline loops: CDR1 SQVTM, CDR2 ANQGSEA. The V end was cut by 6 bases, the J end by 2 bases, with 19 bases between. CDR3 length equals 15 residues. CDR3 in amino acids: CSVEMGGTANYGYTF. CDR3 bases: TGCAGCGTGGAGATGGGGGGTACAGCGAACTATGGCTACACCTTC.

This sequence joins TRBV18 and TRBJ1-1; 10 bases line up with TRBD1. The CDR3 covers 15 residues. In germline, CDR1 is KGHSH, CDR2 LQKENI. V dropped 2 bases and J dropped 4; count of bases not matched to a gene: 4. The CDR3 nucleotides read TGTGCCAGCTCACCAAACGGACAGGGGGGCACTGAAGCTTTCTTT. Its translation is CASSPNGQGGTEAFF.

The V and J genes are TRBV4-3 and TRBJ2-7; D perhaps matches TRBD2 (6 bases). Germline V CDR1 and CDR2: LGHNA, YSLEER. The CDR3 covers 16 residues. V was cut by 0 bases and J by 1 base, with 13 bases left in between. DNA for the CDR3: TGCGCCAGCAGCCAAGACGGCGGACGGGAGTCCTACGAGCAGTACTTC. It is translated as CASSQDGGRESYEQYF.

The chain couples TRBV2 to TRBJ1-5; unclear D gene. Germline V gene lookup returns CDR1 SNHLY and CDR2 FYNNEI. V was pared by 6 bases and J by 6 bases, with 21 bases between. This CDR3 is 16 amino acids long. The CDR3 is CASRREGPVGGQPQHF. The CDR3 DNA follows: TGTGCCAGCAGAAGGGAGGGTCCAGTTGGCGGTCAGCCCCAGCATTTT.

This clonotype was detected only a few times. This chain links TRBV7-2 with TRBJ2-3; TRBD1 agrees at 8 bases. This CDR3 spans 15 amino acids. The germline V gene encodes CDR1 SGHTA and CDR2 FQGNSA. The trim removed 3 bases at V and 1 base at J, leaving 3 bases unmatched. CDR3 nucleotides: TGTGCCAGCAGCTTTGACAGGGGTCGCACAGATACGCAGTATTTT. Translating it yields CASSFDRGRTDTQYF. The complete variable domain, with remaining parts taken from reference TRBV7-2 and TRBJ2-3, reads GAGVSQSPSNKVTEKGKDVELRCDPISGHTALYWYRQSLGQGLEFLIYFQGNSAPDKSGLPSDRFSAERTGGSVSTLTIQRTQQEDSAVYLCASSFDRGRTDTQYFGPGTRLTVL.

The chain couples TRBV7-2 to TRBJ1-1, with TRBD1 matching over 7 bases. Germline-derived CDR1 and CDR2 are SGHTA and FQGNSA. The V and J ends lost 5 bases and 3 bases, in that order; junction bases with no gene match: 3. The CDR3 has 13 residues. The CDR3 loop is CASSRQGDTEAFF. Written as DNA, the CDR3 is TGTGCCAGCAGCCGACAGGGCGACACTGAAGCTTTCTTT.

The rearrangement uses TRBV11-1 and TRBJ2-7, with D possibly matching TRBD2 (6 bases). Germline CDR1 is SGHAT and CDR2 is FQDESV (reference sequence). This CDR3 contains 14 residues. Trimming shortened V by 1 base and J by 2 bases, and 9 bases separated the two germline ends. CDR3 protein: CASSLVRGTYEQYF. CDR3 in DNA: TGTGCCAGCAGCTTAGTCCGGGGGACCTACGAGCAGTACTTC.

The chain employs TRBV30 and TRBJ2-2; D assignment may be TRBD1 or TRBD2 (6 bases each). Germline CDR1 and CDR2: GTSNPN and SVGIG (reference sequence). V lost 0 bases and J 0 bases, leaving 14 bases between the germline ends. The CDR3 is made up of 17 amino acids. The CDR3 is CAWSVLGGTPNTGELFF. The CDR3 DNA is TGTGCCTGGAGTGTACTAGGGGGGACTCCGAACACCGGGGAGCTGTTTTTT.

CDR3 residues: CASYRSGGPDTQYF. CDR3 in DNA: TGTGCCAGTTATCGTAGCGGGGGACCAGATACGCAGTATTTT. The gene calls are TRBV2 and TRBJ2-3; 9 positions agree with TRBD2. V was clipped by 9 bases and J by 4 bases; unmatched bases: 8. Germline CDR1 SNHLY, CDR2 FYNNEI. The CDR3 contains 14 residues.

The chain carries TRBV7-9 and TRBJ2-7, with a possible D match to TRBD2 (5 bases). The V gene's germline CDR1 is SEHNR and CDR2 FQNEAQ (reference sequence). This CDR3 has 15 amino acids. Trimming cost V 1 base and J 2 bases, with 12 bases left between them. In nucleotides, the CDR3 is TGTGCCAGCAGCTTAGTGAGAGGGATGGCCTACGAGCAGTACTTC. Translated, it gives CASSLVRGMAYEQYF.

CDR3 in amino acids: CSVPTGAGGYTF. The DNA for the CDR3 is TGCAGCGTACCGACAGGGGCAGGTGGCTACACCTTC. The V gene is TRBV29-1, the J gene TRBJ1-2, with 8 bases matching TRBD1. Germline CDR1 SQVTM, CDR2 ANQGSEA. V gave up 6 bases and J gave up 7 bases; unmatched junction bases: 7. The CDR3 runs to 12 residues.

The chain links TRBV4-1 to TRBJ1-1; no reliable D call. With 0 bases removed from V and 1 base from J, the gap between germline ends came to 9 bases. CDR3 length equals 15 residues. Germline V gene sequence: CDR1 MGHRA, CDR2 YSYEKL. For the CDR3, the DNA is TGCGCCAGCAGCCAAGATGCATCAGGGAACACTGAAGCTTTCTTT. It specifies CASSQDASGNTEAFF.

The J gene is TRBJ2-3, the V gene TRBV20-1, with 7 bases aligning to TRBD2. CDR3 length equals 15 residues. The germline V gene encodes CDR1 DFQATT and CDR2 SNEGSKA (reference sequence). Trimming cost V 5 bases and J 0 bases; bases outside gene matches: 8. The CDR3 nucleotides read TGCAGTGCTCCGACACTAGCGTCTAGCACAGATACGCAGTATTTT. It encodes CSAPTLASSTDTQYF.